The entry that follows covers one TCR beta chain sequence. With 3 bases clipped from V and 11 bases from J, the junction kept 6 bases outside the gene matches. CDR1 is KGHSH, CDR2 LQKENI, per germline. The CDR3 loop spans 13 amino acids. This record belongs to a study of blood T cell repertoires in COVID-19. Study overall: Some COVID-19 samples were acute and others convalescent; all came from the United States, Italy and Spain. The analysed material was cDNA or gDNA that came from T cells, B-cell-depleted T cells, or PBMCs.

Source study methods: How many nucleated cells were present was estimated from reference gene primer amplification. Clones were sequenced by immunoSEQ multiplex PCR, and TCRdb holds only the in-frame ones, with some missing. The V and J calls and clone size come from that table; D and trimming were worked out from the DNA. The repertoire holds 150,000 to 200,000 clones, with more than 85% as singletons. Sequenced: peripheral blood. This rearrangement joins TRBV18 to TRBJ1-1; 10 bases align to TRBD1. The origin of this receptor is a man between 18 and 29 years old with acute or convalescent COVID-19. The CDR3 sequence is CASSPGGQGRAFF. The CDR3 coding sequence is TGTGCCAGCTCACCGGGGGGACAGGGGCGCGCTTTCTTT. Combining the CDR3 with reference TRBV18 and TRBJ1-1 gives the whole variable domain NAGVMQNPRHLVRRRGQEARLRCSPMKGHSHVYWYRQLPEEGLKFMVYLQKENIIDESGMPKERFSAEFPKEGPSILRIQQVVRGDSAAYFCASSPGGQGRAFFGQGTRLTVV.